A selection of T cell receptor beta chains follows, all from one sample in a study of cytomegalovirus exposure and HLA in healthy donors. The assay was immunoSEQ multiplex PCR, and TCRdb's table has in-frame clones only and misses some. Of around 200,000 clones in the sample, 83% are singletons; the top ten hold roughly 1.5%. Sequenced input: PBMCs. These receptors all stem from a man aged 45-60 years in good health and CMV-seronegative. The conserved cysteine and the conserved F or W are not part of the CDR3 here. D genes are given only for firm matches. Size tells how often a clone was seen (once, few, many) or the class of an expanded clone, and some rows leave it out.

>NA|TRBV27|NA|TRBJ1-6
ASSLYGGISYNSPLH
>NA|TRBV5-1|NA|TRBJ2-2
ASSFSWGLPGDTGELF
>NA|TRBV5-1|NA|TRBJ1-1
ASSLEFGNTEAF
>NA|TRBV7-9|NA|TRBJ2-3
ASSPELPDTQY
>NA|TRBV5-1|NA|TRBJ2-5
ASSFLGGSEETQY
>once|TRBV10-3|NA|TRBJ2-7
AIARGLGTYEQY
>NA|TRBV7-2|TRBD1|TRBJ1-2
ASSSTGYGYGYT
>NA|TRBV28|NA|TRBJ2-7
ASRVQGNYEQY
>few|TRBV5-4|NA|TRBJ2-5
ASSLEAARGTQY
>NA|TRBV19|TRBD1|TRBJ1-5
ASSNPGTGNGNQPQH
>few|TRBV7-2|TRBD2|TRBJ2-7
ASSYLTSGPYEQY
>NA|TRBV9|TRBD1|TRBJ2-1
ASSAPQGALYNEQF
>NA|TRBV21-1|NA|TRBJ1-5
ASSKAPGGSGNQPQH
>few|TRBV5-4|TRBD1|TRBJ2-7
ASSLDRGTYEQY
>NA|TRBV7-3|TRBD1|TRBJ1-1
ASSPQGAGTEAF
>NA|TRBV29-1|TRBD1|TRBJ1-1
SSTQDRETEAF
>NA|TRBV7-3|NA|TRBJ2-6
ASRKGGAILPGANVLT
>once|TRBV6-1|NA|TRBJ2-3
ASSAAGAGADTQY
>NA|TRBV6-5|NA|NA
ASSYLNGGEQY
>NA|TRBV11-1|NA|TRBJ1-1
ASSLARVNTEAF
>NA|TRBV9|NA|TRBJ2-3
ASSVGASPSTDTQY
>NA|TRBV11-2|NA|TRBJ2-7
ASSLGPQYEQY
>few|TRBV9|TRBD1|TRBJ1-3
ASSVAGTGVGNTIY
>NA|TRBV10-3|NA|TRBJ2-1
AISESQRGVDNEQF